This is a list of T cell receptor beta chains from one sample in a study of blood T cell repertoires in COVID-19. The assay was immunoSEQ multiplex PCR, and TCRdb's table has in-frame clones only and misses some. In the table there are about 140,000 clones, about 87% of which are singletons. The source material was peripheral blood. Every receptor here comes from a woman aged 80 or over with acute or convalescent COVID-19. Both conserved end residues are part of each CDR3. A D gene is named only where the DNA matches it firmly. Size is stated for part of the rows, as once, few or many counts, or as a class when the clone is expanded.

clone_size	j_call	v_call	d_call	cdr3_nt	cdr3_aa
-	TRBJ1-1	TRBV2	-	TGTGCCAGCAGCCTATTACGGGAGAACACTGAAGCTTTCTTT	CASSLLRENTEAFF
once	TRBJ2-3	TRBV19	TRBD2	TGTGCCAGTAGTATAGCGGGGGGGAGCACAGATACGCAGTATTTT	CASSIAGGSTDTQYF
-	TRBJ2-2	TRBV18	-	TGTGCCAGCTCACCGGGACACTTCCCGGGCACCGGGGAGCTGTTTTTT	CASSPGHFPGTGELFF
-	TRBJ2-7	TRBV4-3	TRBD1	TGCGCCAGCAGCCAAGTGCGACAGGGAACAAACGAGCAGTACTTC	CASSQVRQGTNEQYF
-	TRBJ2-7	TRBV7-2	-	TGTGCCAGCAGCTTGTTAGGACAGAGCTCCTACGAGCAGTACTTC	CASSLLGQSSYEQYF
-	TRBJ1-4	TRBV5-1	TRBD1	TGCGCCAGCAGCAAGGAACCCAGGGGGCCTAATGAAAAACTGTTTTTT	CASSKEPRGPNEKLFF
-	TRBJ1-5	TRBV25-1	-	TGTGCCAGCAGTGCACAGGGCACGAGTATGGGGCCCCAGCATTTT	CASSAQGTSMGPQHF
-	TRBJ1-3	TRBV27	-	TGTGCCAGCAGGGACAGAGCTGGAAACACCATATATTTT	CASRDRAGNTIYF
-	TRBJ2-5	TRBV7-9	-	TGTGCCAGCAGTCATCACAGGGGAGGAGAGACCCAGTACTTC	CASSHHRGGETQYF
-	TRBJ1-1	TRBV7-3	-	TGTGCCAGCAGCCTGGGGGGAATGAACACTGAAGCTTTCTTT	CASSLGGMNTEAFF
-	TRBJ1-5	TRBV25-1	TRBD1	TGTGCCAGCAGTGAAAATTGGGACAGGGTCCGTAGCAATCAGCCCCAGCATTTT	CASSENWDRVRSNQPQHF
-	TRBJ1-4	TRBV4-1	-	TGCGCCAGCAGCCAAGTGGGGGGGACGGCTAATGAAAAACTGTTTTTT	CASSQVGGTANEKLFF
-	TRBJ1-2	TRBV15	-	TGTGCCACCAGCAGAGCGGGACAACTCTATGGCTACACCTTC	CATSRAGQLYGYTF
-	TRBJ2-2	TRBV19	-	TGTGCCAGTAGCGGACTAACTAACACCGGGGAGCTGTTTTTT	CASSGLTNTGELFF
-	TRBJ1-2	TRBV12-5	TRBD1	TGTGCTAGTGGTTTGGGAAACCAGGGGGCGCGTGGCTACACCTTC	CASGLGNQGARGYTF
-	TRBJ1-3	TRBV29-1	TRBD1	TGCAGCGTCGCGACAGGGTACTCTGGAAACACCATATATTTT	CSVATGYSGNTIYF